Shown below are 5 T cell receptor beta chains from a single sample sequenced in a study of T cell repertoires in cytomegalovirus infection. TCRdb re-called the reads through MiXCR, storing one row per CDR3 protein. The sample has over 300,000 distinct CDR3 sequences, around a sixth seen once. Sequenced: PBMCs. Receptors were obtained from a human donor in good health (CMV status not recorded). Some clones in this sample may be carry-over from other donors' samples.

This clonotype appeared many times. The genes are TRBV7-2 and TRBJ2-7, with TRBD1 as a possible D gene (5 bases). Looked up from germline, CDR1 is SGHTA and CDR2 is FQGNSA. CDR3 length: 14 amino acids. With 1 base removed from V and 3 bases from J, the gap between germline ends came to 10 bases. CDR3 bases: TGTGCCAGCAGCTTAGGGGTAGGGGTCTACGAGCAGTACTTC. Protein: CASSLGVGVYEQYF.

The V call is TRBV20-1, the J call TRBJ2-7, with 8 bases matching TRBD1. Germline-derived CDR1 and CDR2 are DFQATT and SNEGSKA (reference sequence). This CDR3 region has 16 residues. The trim removed 3 bases at V and 0 bases at J, leaving 10 bases unmatched. This CDR3 is CSARAAGGLPSYEQYF. CDR3 bases: TGCAGTGCTAGGGCCGCAGGGGGCCTGCCCTCCTACGAGCAGTACTTC.

This clonotype was observed a handful of times. The gene calls are TRBV6-2 or TRBV6-3 and TRBJ2-2; the D gene is possibly TRBD1 (6 bases). CDR1 MNHEY and CDR2 SVGEGT come from the germline V gene. V dropped 5 bases and J dropped 0 bases, with 13 bases sitting between them. This CDR3 has 16 amino acids. Here the CDR3 DNA reads TGTGCCAGCAGTCCTGGACAGTTCGCGAACACCGGGGAGCTGTTTTTT. Its translation: CASSPGQFANTGELFF.

In this sample, this clonotype turned up a few times. The rearrangement joins TRBV24-1 to TRBJ2-1; the D call may be TRBD1 or TRBD2 (5 bases each). The length of the CDR3 is 13 residues. CDR1 and CDR2 (germline): KGHDR, SFDVKD. The V gene lost 10 bases and the J gene lost 3 bases, with 12 bases spanning the gap. The CDR3 sequence: CATQGANYNEQFF. The CDR3 DNA reads as TGTGCCACTCAGGGAGCCAACTACAATGAGCAGTTCTTC.

The chain uses TRBV20-1 and TRBJ1-3; weak D call: TRBD1 (5 bases). The CDR3 spans 17 residues. Per the germline V gene, CDR1 is DFQATT and CDR2 is SNEGSKA (reference sequence). Trimming removed 3 bases at V and 0 bases at J, with 18 bases between. The CDR3 sequence is CSASGGGGIHSGNTIYF. CDR3 DNA sequence: TGCAGTGCTAGTGGTGGGGGTGGCATCCACTCTGGAAACACCATATATTTT.